Included here is one T cell receptor (beta chain) sequence, with context. Its antigen is undetermined. Trimming removed 4 bases from V and 7 bases from J; junction bases left unmatched: 3. CDR3 length: 14 amino acids. The germline CDR1 and CDR2 sequences are MNHEY and SMNVEV (reference sequence). The table came from immunoSEQ multiplex PCR; TCRdb's copy has only in-frame clones and leaves some out. The sample lists tens of thousands of clones, roughly 94% occurring once. The sample is drawn from a study of cytomegalovirus exposure and HLA in healthy donors. The overall study: The approximately 660 first-cohort repertoires shared a platform with the 130 or so validation repertoires, as reported in a later analysis.

Study-wide results and limits: In vitro testing confirmed three CMV-associated chains as specific for CMV antigens. Usually a TCR sequence was rare, but some public TCRs were found in many donors.

This receptor was obtained from a man between 18 and 35 years old in good health and CMV-seropositive. The sample consisted of PBMCs. V and J are TRBV27 and TRBJ2-2; 10 positions agree with TRBD1. Here the CDR3 reads CASSYRDRGGELFF. CDR3 nucleotides: TGTGCCAGCAGTTACCGGGACAGGGGCGGGGAGCTGTTTTTT.